The 25 T cell receptor beta chains in this list originate from one sample, sequenced in a study of cytomegalovirus exposure and HLA in healthy donors. The data were produced by immunoSEQ multiplex PCR, yet TCRdb's version contains in-frame clones alone and is incomplete. The sample consists of 200,000 to 250,000 clones, roughly 88% of them appearing once. The sequenced sample consisted of PBMCs. The receptors here all came from a woman aged 30 to 39 in good health and CMV-seropositive.

The rearrangement links TRBV2 to TRBJ1-4; D perhaps matches TRBD1 (6 bases). The V and J ends lost 3 bases and 4 bases respectively, with 6 bases between them. The germline V gene has CDR1 SNHLY and CDR2 FYNNEI. The CDR3 has 13 amino acids. CDR3 loop: CASSDRGNEKLFF. The CDR3 DNA sequence: TGTGCCAGCAGTGACAGGGGTAATGAAAAACTGTTTTTT.

The chain is built from TRBV28 and TRBJ1-1, with D possibly TRBD1 on 5 matching bases. V was shortened by 9 bases and J by 6 bases, with 17 bases between the two germline ends. CDR1 is MDHEN, CDR2 SYDVKM, per germline. The CDR3 spans 13 residues. CDR3 sequence: CASTGTPRAEAFF. For the CDR3, the DNA is TGTGCCAGTACGGGGACGCCTCGGGCTGAAGCTTTCTTT.

CDR3 nucleotides: TGTGCCAGCAGTTTATCCCCCGTGCGGGCCGAGCAGTACTTC. Protein: CASSLSPVRAEQYF. The V gene is TRBV27, the J gene TRBJ2-7, with D possibly TRBD2 on 5 matching bases. CDR1 and CDR2 from the germline V gene are MNHEY and SMNVEV (reference sequence). This CDR3 region has 14 residues. The V gene lost 0 bases and the J gene lost 6 bases, with 12 bases spanning the gap.

Ten or more counts support this clone. The V call is TRBV2, the J call TRBJ2-7, with TRBD1 as a possible D gene (5 bases). V was clipped by 8 bases and J by 2 bases, with 13 bases between them. Germline assignment: CDR1 SNHLY and CDR2 FYNNEI. The CDR3 has 13 residues. The CDR3 region has the DNA TGTGCCAGCGGGCAGGGCGGCCCCTACGAGCAGTACTTC. This codes for CASGQGGPYEQYF.

In nucleotides, the CDR3 is TGTGCCAGCAAAGGTTTTCTCAGAGAAGGTCGCGAGCAGTACTTC. It yields the protein CASKGFLREGREQYF. The V gene is TRBV28, the J gene TRBJ2-7; D is uncertain. The germline V gene has CDR1 MDHEN and CDR2 SYDVKM. The CDR3 runs to 15 residues. Trimming cost V 7 bases and J 6 bases, with 22 bases left between them.

This clone was seen a single time. The V call is TRBV19, the J call TRBJ1-2; D is uncertain. The length of the CDR3 is 11 residues. Germline CDR1 and CDR2: LNHDA and SQIVND (reference sequence). The CDR3 bases are TGTGCTTCGGAGGGTGGGATCGGCTACACCTTC. As protein: CASEGGIGYTF.

The chain joins TRBV29-1 to TRBJ2-1; perhaps TRBD2 as D (5 bases). Trimming stripped 1 base from V and 4 bases from J, with 14 bases between. Germline V gene data show CDR1 as SQVTM and CDR2 as ANQGSEA. This CDR3 comprises 15 residues. CDR3 residues: CSVEGEEGSYNEQFF. For the CDR3, the DNA is TGCAGCGTTGAAGGAGAAGAGGGATCATACAATGAGCAGTTCTTC.

The chain uses TRBV9 and TRBJ1-1; 7 bases match TRBD1. CDR3 size: 15 residues. The J segment lost 1 base and the V segment lost 0 bases, leaving 3 bases of the junction unmatched. Germline V gene lookup returns CDR1 SGDLS and CDR2 YYNGEE. The CDR3 spells CASSVEGQKNTEAFF. The CDR3 DNA is TGTGCCAGCAGCGTAGAGGGACAGAAGAACACTGAAGCTTTCTTT.

The chain recombines TRBV6-4 with TRBJ1-2; D remains ambiguous. CDR1 and CDR2 from the germline V gene are MRHNA and SNTAGT. The CDR3 spans 12 residues. V lost 8 bases to trimming and J lost 4 bases, with 11 bases between them. Written as DNA, the CDR3 is TGTGCCAGCCCGGCACAGTCCTATGGCTACACCTTC. It is translated as CASPAQSYGYTF.

This chain connects TRBV5-1 to TRBJ2-1; possible D gene TRBD2, 5 bases. V was shortened by 0 bases and J by 2 bases, with 9 bases between the two germline ends. This CDR3 contains 15 residues. Germline lookup yields CDR1 SGHRS and CDR2 YFSETQ. DNA for the CDR3: TGCGCCAGCAGCTTGGACAGCGGAACCTACAATGAGCAGTTCTTC. Its translation is CASSLDSGTYNEQFF.

This chain links TRBV11-2 with TRBJ2-2; tentatively, D is TRBD2 (5 bases). The germline gives CDR1 SGHAT, CDR2 FQNNGV. Trimming removed 6 bases at V and 1 base at J, with 12 bases between. This CDR3 is built from 15 residues. The CDR3 loop is CASRPDGLNTGELFF. DNA for the CDR3: TGTGCCAGCAGGCCAGACGGACTGAACACCGGGGAGCTGTTTTTT.

This clone turned up a few times. This chain uses TRBV6-1 with TRBJ1-2; the match to TRBD1 covers 7 bases. Per germline, CDR1 MNHNS and CDR2 SASEGT. V was pared by 0 bases and J by 6 bases, with 7 bases of the junction left unmatched. This CDR3 has 15 residues. The CDR3 reads CASSEAPTGRDGYTF. CDR3 bases: TGTGCCAGCAGTGAAGCGCCGACAGGGAGGGATGGCTACACCTTC.

In this sample, this clone turned up once. The genes are TRBV28 and TRBJ1-4, with D maybe TRBD1 (6 bases). The V end was cut by 5 bases, the J end by 8 bases, with 18 bases between. Germline loops: CDR1 MDHEN, CDR2 SYDVKM. The CDR3 loop spans 15 amino acids. CDR3 protein: CASSGPQGFREKLFF. The DNA for the CDR3 is TGTGCCAGCAGTGGACCCCAGGGGTTCCGCGAAAAACTGTTTTTT.

The J gene is TRBJ1-5, the V gene TRBV2; D might be TRBD1 (5 bases). This CDR3 contains 16 residues. The ends were cut back, 2 bases at V and 4 bases at J, with 15 bases in the middle. CDR1 and CDR2 from the germline V gene are SNHLY and FYNNEI. In nucleotides, the CDR3 is TGTGCCAGCAGTGAAACAGGTTCGGAGATAAATCAGCCCCAGCATTTT. Protein product: CASSETGSEINQPQHF.

This clone was observed a few times. The chain joins TRBV6-1 to TRBJ1-5; D is unresolved. The V gene lost 0 bases and the J gene lost 0 bases, with 6 bases spanning the gap. CDR1 is MNHNS and CDR2 is SASEGT in the germline V gene. The CDR3 is 15 residues long. The CDR3 DNA sequence: TGTGCCAGCAGTGAAGCCTATTATAGCAATCAGCCCCAGCATTTT. Translated: CASSEAYYSNQPQHF.

The rearrangement joins TRBV11-2 to TRBJ2-7; TRBD2 might be the D (5 bases). The CDR3 sequence is 16 residues long. V gave up 3 bases and J gave up 5 bases, with 20 bases separating them. The germline gives CDR1 SGHAT, CDR2 FQNNGV. CDR3 DNA sequence: TGTGCCAGCAGCTTTCGCCGAGGGCTCCATTGGAACGAGCAGTACTTC. This sequence encodes CASSFRRGLHWNEQYF.

The CDR3 here is CAWSGTGGIYEQYF. The CDR3 bases are TGTGCCTGGAGCGGTACAGGGGGGATCTACGAGCAGTACTTC. The rearrangement joins TRBV30 to TRBJ2-7; 8 bases line up with TRBD1. Germline CDR1 GTSNPN, CDR2 SVGIG (reference sequence). J gave up 3 bases and V 3 bases, and 7 bases lay outside the gene matches. CDR3 size: 14 residues.

This sequence joins TRBV5-1 and TRBJ1-2; possibly TRBD1 for D (6 bases). The V end lost 0 bases, the J end lost 6 bases, and 9 bases lay between the germline ends. CDR3 size: 13 residues. Germline CDR1 reads SGHRS; CDR2 reads YFSETQ. As DNA, the CDR3 is TGCGCCAGCAGCTTGGGTGCAGGGGATGGCTACACCTTC. It encodes CASSLGAGDGYTF.

The chain combines TRBV7-9 with TRBJ2-5; the D is unclear. The CDR3 runs 12 residues. Germline V lookup: CDR1 SEHNR, CDR2 FQNEAQ (reference sequence). V was trimmed by 5 bases and J by 4 bases, leaving 8 bases between them. CDR3 DNA: TGTGCCAGCAGCCCAGTGGGAGAGACCCAGTACTTC. As protein: CASSPVGETQYF.

This clone came up once. V and J are TRBV30 and TRBJ1-5; no firm D call. Trimming took off 1 base at V and 7 bases at J, with 14 bases between the two ends. The CDR3 totals 14 residues. CDR1 and CDR2 (germline): GTSNPN, SVGIG (reference sequence). The DNA of the CDR3 is TGTGCCTGGAGTGGTGAGCTGTTAAACCAGCCCCAGCATTTT. This encodes CAWSGELLNQPQHF.

This chain links TRBV27 with TRBJ2-1, with D possibly matching TRBD2 (5 bases). Trimming shortened V by 6 bases and J by 7 bases, and 25 bases separated the two germline ends. The CDR3 is made up of 17 amino acids. CDR1 and CDR2 (germline): MNHEY, SMNVEV (reference sequence). The CDR3 here is CASSSDQAALARNEQFF. The CDR3 DNA reads TGTGCCAGCAGCTCCGACCAAGCGGCGTTGGCACGTAATGAGCAGTTCTTC.

J is TRBJ2-3 and V is TRBV6-6; TRBD1 might be the D (6 bases). V was shortened by 6 bases and J by 2 bases, with 18 bases between the two germline ends. The germline CDR1 and CDR2 sequences are MNHNY and SVGAGI (reference sequence). This CDR3 is built from 16 residues. The CDR3 coding sequence is TGTGCCAGCAGAAAACCGTTCAGGGGAGACACAGATACGCAGTATTTT. Protein product: CASRKPFRGDTDTQYF.

This chain joins TRBV6-1 and TRBJ1-4, with D perhaps TRBD1 (5 bases). From germline, CDR1 is MNHNS and CDR2 SASEGT. The CDR3 runs 14 residues. The V end was cut by 10 bases, the J end by 8 bases, with 20 bases between. CDR3 in DNA: TGTGCCATTGGGGCAGCGAACGACGAAGAAAAACTGTTTTTT. It encodes CAIGAANDEEKLFF.

This rearrangement joins TRBV6-6 to TRBJ1-5; the match to TRBD1 covers 8 bases. The CDR3 sequence is 14 residues long. Germline V gives CDR1 MNHNY, CDR2 SVGAGI (reference sequence). V trimming: 6 bases; J trimming: 6 bases; junction bases outside the gene matches: 7. CDR3 sequence (DNA): TGTGCCAGCAGCCCTGACAGGGGAAGTCAGCCCCAGCATTTT. This translates into CASSPDRGSQPQHF.

With respect to this clone: This sequence may be a read error, since a much larger clone differs from it by one base. The V call is TRBV5-1, the J call TRBJ1-1; D perhaps matches TRBD1 (5 bases). Per the germline V gene, CDR1 is SGHRS and CDR2 is YFSETQ. V gave up 1 base and J gave up 1 base, with 5 bases separating them. This CDR3 is built from 13 residues. The CDR3 DNA follows: TGCGCCAGCAGCTTGACAGGGAACACTGAAGCTTTCTTT. This encodes CASSLTGNTEAFF.